The 10 T cell receptor beta chains given below trace back to one sample, sequenced in a study of blood T cell repertoires in COVID-19. TCRdb's copy holds only in-frame clones and misses some; the assay was immunoSEQ multiplex PCR. The data hold 250,000 or so clones, with 84% observed a single time. The sequencing sample was made of peripheral blood. These receptors all come from a man aged 35 to 55 who had recovered from COVID-19.

This clone was observed a single time. The chain carries TRBV30 and TRBJ2-2; 7 bases map to TRBD1. Germline V CDR1 and CDR2: GTSNPN, SVGIG (reference sequence). CDR3 length: 15 residues. J was trimmed by 3 bases and V by 0 bases; bases with no gene match: 4. The CDR3 coding sequence is TGTGCCTGGAGTGTACGAGACAGGGACACCGGGGAGCTGTTTTTT. This translates into CAWSVRDRDTGELFF.

This clone was observed a single time. The chain couples TRBV7-9 to TRBJ2-1; 10 bases map to TRBD1. Germline V gene data show CDR1 as SEHNR and CDR2 as FQNEAQ (reference sequence). Unmatched junction bases numbered 11, after V lost 1 base and J lost 14 bases. There are 15 residues in the CDR3. CDR3 in amino acids: CASSLGGTGVGWKFF. For the CDR3, the DNA is TGTGCCAGCAGCTTAGGAGGGACAGGGGTTGGTTGGAAGTTCTTC.

The gene calls are TRBV3-1 (or the pseudogene TRBV3-2) and TRBJ2-7; perhaps TRBD2 as D (7 bases). The V gene lost 4 bases and the J gene lost 4 bases, with 23 bases spanning the gap. Germline CDR1 LGHDT, CDR2 YNNKEL (reference sequence). The CDR3 totals 17 residues. CDR3 DNA sequence: TGTGCCAGCAGCCCGACGGATTGGGGGGGGCGACCTTACGAGCAGTACTTC. Translation: CASSPTDWGGRPYEQYF.

The V gene is TRBV6-4, the J gene TRBJ1-4, with unresolved D. The V and J ends lost 3 bases and 0 bases respectively, with 5 bases between them. There are 14 residues in the CDR3. Per germline, CDR1 MRHNA and CDR2 SNTAGT. The CDR3 sequence is CASSEYATNEKLFF. The CDR3 DNA follows: TGTGCCAGCAGTGAATATGCAACTAATGAAAAACTGTTTTTT.

The J gene is TRBJ1-4, the V gene TRBV27; D possibly corresponds to TRBD1 (6 bases). CDR3 length: 17 amino acids. The V gene's germline CDR1 is MNHEY and CDR2 SMNVEV (reference sequence). The V end lost 8 bases, the J end lost 0 bases, and 19 bases lay between the germline ends. The CDR3 loop reads CASGLQDSYATNEKLFF. The CDR3 nucleotides read TGTGCCAGCGGCCTGCAGGACAGCTATGCAACTAATGAAAAACTGTTTTTT.

The chain joins TRBV29-1 to TRBJ2-5; D remains unclear. V lost 5 bases and J 5 bases, leaving 12 bases between the germline ends. The germline CDR1 and CDR2 sequences are SQVTM and ANQGSEA. The CDR3 covers 12 residues. CDR3 sequence (DNA): TGCAGCGTTTCCCCAGGTGTGGAGACCCAGTACTTC. Protein: CSVSPGVETQYF.

The chain has TRBV11-3 and TRBJ2-5, with a weak D call TRBD1 (7 bases). Germline V lookup: CDR1 SGHNT, CDR2 YENEEA. This CDR3 comprises 16 residues. V lost 1 base, J lost 4 bases, and 16 bases lay in between. The CDR3 sequence: CASSLGLEGARETQYF. The CDR3 DNA is TGTGCCAGCAGCTTAGGACTGGAGGGGGCTAGAGAGACCCAGTACTTC.

This chain connects TRBV19 to TRBJ1-2; perhaps TRBD1 as D (6 bases). Germline V gene data show CDR1 as LNHDA and CDR2 as SQIVND (reference sequence). The CDR3 runs to 14 residues. The V end lost 2 bases, the J end lost 5 bases, and 12 bases lay between the germline ends. CDR3 nucleotides: TGTGCCAGTAGTATATCCAGGGGCGCTTATGGCTACACCTTC. Encoded protein: CASSISRGAYGYTF.

As to this clone: Other DNA sequences from this sample encode an identical CDR3 as well. The chain carries TRBV19 and TRBJ1-2, with D uncertain. CDR3 length: 11 amino acids. V was clipped by 7 bases and J by 3 bases, with 6 bases between them. From germline, CDR1 is LNHDA and CDR2 SQIVND (reference sequence). The CDR3 nucleotides are TGTGCCAGTACTACTTACTATGGCTACACCTTC. Amino acid sequence: CASTTYYGYTF.

This chain links TRBV28 with TRBJ1-4; 10 bases agree with TRBD1. Germline V gene sequence: CDR1 MDHEN, CDR2 SYDVKM. Trimming removed 5 bases from V and 7 bases from J; junction bases left unmatched: 4. This CDR3 region has 14 residues. CDR3 nucleotides: TGTGCCAGCAGTCACCGGGACAGGGGTGAAAAACTGTTTTTT. Residues: CASSHRDRGEKLFF.